This T cell receptor (beta chain) came from a study of cytomegalovirus exposure and HLA in healthy donors. The overall study: Drawn from HLA-typed donors, around 85 million unique TCRs were held in an early data release.

Unmatched junction bases numbered 4, after V lost 5 bases and J lost 9 bases. This CDR3 has 11 residues. Germline V lookup: CDR1 SGHTA, CDR2 FQGNSA. Primers for the PCR totalled 60 Vbeta and 13 Jbeta. Measured with immunoSEQ multiplex PCR; TCRdb has only the in-frame clones, and not every one. The sample has approximately 100,000 clones, about 83% seen once. Study-level findings and limits: Many donors shared some public TCRs, even though most TCR sequences were rare. An apparent linkage of common viral pathogens to several of the most significant clusters emerged in a later analysis. A later examination showed that TCR association rates differed by HLA locus, with DRB1 most and HLA-C fewest.

Concerning this clone: What it binds is not known.

The clonotype comes from a man aged 60-69 years in good health and CMV-seropositive. The chain joins TRBV7-2 to TRBJ2-7, with 7 bases fitting TRBD2. Material: PBMCs. In nucleotides, the CDR3 is TGTGCCAGCAGCCCCAGGGAGGGGCAGTACTTC. Amino acid sequence: CASSPREGQYF. Full variable domain (rest looked up from reference TRBV7-2 and TRBJ2-7): GAGVSQSPSNKVTEKGKDVELRCDPISGHTALYWYRQSLGQGLEFLIYFQGNSAPDKSGLPSDRFSAERTGGSVSTLTIQRTQQEDSAVYLCASSPREGQYFGPGTRLTVT.